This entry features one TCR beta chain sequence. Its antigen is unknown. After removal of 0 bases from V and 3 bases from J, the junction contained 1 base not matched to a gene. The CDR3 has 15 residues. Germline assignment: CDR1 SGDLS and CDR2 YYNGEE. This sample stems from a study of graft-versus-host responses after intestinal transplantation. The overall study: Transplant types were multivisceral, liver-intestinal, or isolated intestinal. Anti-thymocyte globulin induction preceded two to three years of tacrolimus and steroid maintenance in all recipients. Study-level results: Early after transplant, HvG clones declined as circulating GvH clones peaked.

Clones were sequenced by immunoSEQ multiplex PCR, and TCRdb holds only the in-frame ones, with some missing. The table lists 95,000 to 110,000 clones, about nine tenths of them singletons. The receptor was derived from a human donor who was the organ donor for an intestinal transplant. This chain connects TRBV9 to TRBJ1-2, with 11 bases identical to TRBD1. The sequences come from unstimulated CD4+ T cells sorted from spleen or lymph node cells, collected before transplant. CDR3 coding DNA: TGTGCCAGCAGCGTAGGGACAGGGGGCGACTATGGCTACACCTTC. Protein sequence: CASSVGTGGDYGYTF.